The source of this TCR beta chain is a study of blood T cell repertoires in COVID-19. This clone was counted a few times. Enrolled through a virtual design, the participants were between roughly 18 and 100 years of age and came from about two dozen US areas. Allocation to cohorts depended on clinical history reported by the participants. Original processing notes: Scientists estimated how many nucleated cells there were by amplifying reference gene primers. Sequencing was performed with immunoSEQ multiplex PCR; in TCRdb, only in-frame clones are kept and a portion is missing. V, J and clone size derive from that table, while D and trimming were established from the DNA sequence. Found here are approximately 260,000 clones, around 92% of them singletons; the top ten hold approximately 1.8%. Per the germline V gene, CDR1 is DFQATT and CDR2 is SNEGSKA (reference sequence). V was clipped by 5 bases and J by 19 bases, with 15 bases between them. This CDR3 has 10 amino acids.

The sample consisted of PBMCs or T cells enriched from blood (not recorded which). The rearrangement uses TRBV20-1 and TRBJ1-6; D is possibly TRBD1 (5 bases). This clonotype was sampled from a woman aged 60-75 years who had recovered from COVID-19. The CDR3 region is CSAGTRFFHF. In DNA form, the CDR3 reads TGCAGTGCTGGGACTCGGTTTTTTCACTTT.